A single sample gave rise to the 13 T cell receptor beta chains below, sequenced in a study of T cell responses to AZD1222 COVID-19 vaccine. Generated by immunoSEQ multiplex PCR, the TCRdb table keeps only in-frame clones and is missing some. Of about 100,000 clones detected, about 86% appear once; the ten largest clones hold about 16%. The specimen comprised peripheral blood, sampled on day 0 of AZD1222 vaccination. The receptors were gathered from an adult in good health.

The chain couples TRBV4-1 to TRBJ2-1; the match to TRBD2 covers 10 bases. The CDR3 contains 17 residues. Germline CDR1 MGHRA, CDR2 YSYEKL. V gave up 0 bases and J gave up 7 bases; unmatched junction bases: 9. CDR3 DNA sequence: TGCGCCAGCAGCCAAGATCCCTCGGGACTAGCGAGGAATGAGCAGTTCTTC. Translated: CASSQDPSGLARNEQFF.

The chain employs TRBV19 and TRBJ2-1; 10 bases fit TRBD2. CDR3 size: 12 residues. CDR1 and CDR2 (germline): LNHDA, SQIVND (reference sequence). The CDR3 sequence is CSSGGAFNEQFF. CDR3 bases: TGTTCAAGCGGGGGGGCGTTTAATGAGCAGTTCTTC.

The chain carries TRBV10-3 and TRBJ2-7; TRBD1 is a possible D gene (5 bases). This CDR3 comprises 14 residues. The germline V and J ends were trimmed by 2 bases and 5 bases, with 13 bases remaining between them. Germline V CDR1 and CDR2: ENHRY, SYGVKD. The CDR3 DNA sequence: TGTGCCATCAGTGAGCATAAGGAAGGGGACGAGCAGTACTTC. It yields the protein CAISEHKEGDEQYF.

The genes are TRBV11-3 and TRBJ2-2; D not resolved. Germline values: CDR1 SGHNT, CDR2 YENEEA. The CDR3 runs to 13 residues. Deletions cut 2 bases from V and 7 bases from J, with 8 bases between. CDR3 DNA sequence: TGTGCCAGCAGCTTACTAAATAGCGGGGAGCTGTTTTTT. Translating gives CASSLLNSGELFF.

This clone was counted once. This chain links TRBV3-1 (or the pseudogene TRBV3-2) with TRBJ1-1; no reliable D call. Deletions cut 0 bases from V and 8 bases from J, with 7 bases between. CDR1 LGHDT and CDR2 YNNKEL come from the germline V gene (reference sequence). This CDR3 has 12 amino acids. For the CDR3, the DNA is TGTGCCAGCAGCCAAGAGAGGAGGGAAGCTTTCTTT. Translating it yields CASSQERREAFF.

This clone was counted between two and nine times. This chain connects TRBV19 to TRBJ2-7, with D perhaps assigned TRBD1 or TRBD2 (5 bases each). Germline V gene sequence: CDR1 LNHDA, CDR2 SQIVND (reference sequence). The CDR3 extends over 15 amino acids. V lost 5 bases and J lost 1, with 15 bases in between. This CDR3 reads CASSRGEGASYEQYF. The CDR3 region has the DNA TGTGCCAGTAGTCGGGGAGAAGGGGCATCCTACGAGCAGTACTTC.

The chain has TRBV19 and TRBJ2-1; D possibly matches TRBD1 or TRBD2 (5 bases each). Trimming took 1 base from V and 8 from J, leaving 21 bases between them. CDR3 length equals 17 residues. Germline loops: CDR1 LNHDA, CDR2 SQIVND (reference sequence). The CDR3 DNA reads as TGTGCCAGTAGTATAGCCCAAGTAGGGGCCCCGAGGGATGAGCAGTTCTTC. Amino acids: CASSIAQVGAPRDEQFF.

The chain combines TRBV15 with TRBJ1-1; D uncertain. Germline V gene lookup returns CDR1 LNHNV and CDR2 YYDKDF (reference sequence). Trimming took 4 bases from V and 3 from J, leaving 6 bases between them. The CDR3 is made up of 12 amino acids. CDR3 residues: CATSNRYTEAFF. The CDR3 DNA reads TGTGCCACCAGCAACAGATACACTGAAGCTTTCTTT.

This clone is a singleton in its sample. The genes are TRBV9 and TRBJ1-5; unclear D gene. The V gene's germline CDR1 is SGDLS and CDR2 YYNGEE. The CDR3 runs to 13 residues. The V gene lost 4 bases and the J gene lost 6 bases, with 11 bases spanning the gap. CDR3 DNA: TGTGCCAGCAGCCCTCGGTCGGGTCAGCCCCAGCATTTT. Residues: CASSPRSGQPQHF.

A single count supports this clone. The V call is TRBV7-2, the J call TRBJ2-1; no definite D call. Trimming took 3 bases from V and 10 from J, leaving 13 bases between them. This CDR3 region has 13 residues. CDR1 SGHTA and CDR2 FQGNSA come from the germline V gene. The CDR3 DNA reads as TGTGCCAGCAGCTTGGGTGCCGCCCGAGAGCAGTTCTTC. This codes for CASSLGAAREQFF.

The chain uses TRBV5-1 and TRBJ2-7; no clear D gene. The V gene's germline CDR1 is SGHRS and CDR2 YFSETQ. The ends were cut back, 0 bases at V and 4 bases at J, with 8 bases in the middle. The length of the CDR3 is 13 residues. The CDR3 is CASSLGQQYEQYF. In DNA form, the CDR3 reads TGCGCCAGCAGCTTGGGTCAGCAATACGAGCAGTACTTC.

The chain combines TRBV5-6 with TRBJ1-4, with D perhaps matching TRBD1 (6 bases). V was pared by 0 bases and J by 4 bases, with 13 bases between. The CDR3 is 16 residues long. Germline V gives CDR1 SGHDT, CDR2 YYEEEE. In DNA, the CDR3 is TGTGCCAGCAGCTTGGATGTTGGGGGCAGTAATGAAAAACTGTTTTTT. This gives the protein CASSLDVGGSNEKLFF.

The gene calls are TRBV4-1 and TRBJ2-3; D is undetermined. Germline lookup yields CDR1 MGHRA and CDR2 YSYEKL. CDR3 size: 12 residues. Trimming stripped 0 bases from V and 6 bases from J, with 4 bases between. The CDR3 region has the DNA TGCGCCAGCAGCCAAGAAGCGGATACGCAGTATTTT. It yields the protein CASSQEADTQYF.